This T cell receptor (beta chain) was documented in a study of blood T cell repertoires in COVID-19. For the study at large: Samples of COVID-19 (acute and convalescent) were obtained from the United States, Italy and Spain. The analysed material was cDNA or gDNA that came from T cells, B-cell-depleted T cells, or PBMCs.

Methods used by the authors: Estimation of nucleated cell counts relied on the amplification of reference gene primers. Only in-frame clones appear in the TCRdb table, and some are missing; sequencing was by immunoSEQ multiplex PCR. The V and J calls and clone size were taken over from that table, and D and trimming were inferred from the DNA. The profile covers 250,000 to 350,000 clones, with roughly 90% appearing a single time and under 15% taken by the ten largest. The CDR3 consists of 14 residues. Trimming took 0 bases from V and 5 from J, leaving 7 bases between them. CDR1 and CDR2 (germline): LGHNA, YNFKEQ.

The sample comprised peripheral blood. The source is a woman aged 60-70 years with acute or convalescent COVID-19. The chain is built from TRBV4-2 and TRBJ1-4; D is possibly TRBD1 (5 bases). CDR3 nucleotide sequence: TGTGCCAGCAGCCAAGACTCAGGGAATGAAAAACTGTTTTTT. Translating gives CASSQDSGNEKLFF.